This T cell receptor beta chain originates from a study of neurological immune-mediated disorders. cDNA synthesis was performed by 5'RACE with 10-nucleotide random UMIs. TCRdb independently ran MiXCR on the 5' RACE reads; one entry per CDR3 protein. The table lists 50,000 or so distinct CDR3 sequences, roughly 25% of them singletons, with approximately 23% in the top ten. Germline CDR1 SGDLS, CDR2 YYNGEE. Trimming shortened V by 3 bases and J by 0 bases, and 10 bases separated the two germline ends. This CDR3 region has 16 residues. The sample holds many counts of this clonotype. The sequenced sample was PBMCs. The V gene is TRBV9, the J gene TRBJ2-6, with D perhaps TRBD1 (6 bases). The sequence was collected from a woman aged 65 to 85 in good health. CDR3 region: CASSEQGHSGANVLTF. CDR3 nucleotide sequence: TGTGCCAGCAGCGAACAGGGCCACTCTGGGGCCAACGTCCTGACTTTC.